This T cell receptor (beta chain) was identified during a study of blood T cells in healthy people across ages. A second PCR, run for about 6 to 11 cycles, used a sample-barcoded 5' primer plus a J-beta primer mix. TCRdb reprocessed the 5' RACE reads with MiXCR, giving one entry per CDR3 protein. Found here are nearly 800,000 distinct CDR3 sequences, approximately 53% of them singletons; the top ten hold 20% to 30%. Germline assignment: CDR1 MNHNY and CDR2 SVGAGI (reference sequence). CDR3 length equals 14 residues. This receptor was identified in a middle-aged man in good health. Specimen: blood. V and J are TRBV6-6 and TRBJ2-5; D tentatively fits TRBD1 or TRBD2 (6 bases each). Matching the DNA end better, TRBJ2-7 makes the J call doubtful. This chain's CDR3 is CASIGGLHTYEQYF. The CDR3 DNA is TGTGCCAGCATTGGGGGGCTACACACCTACGAGCAGTACTTC.